This is a list of T cell receptor beta chains from one sample in a study of CD4 T cells in relation to SARS-CoV-2 and coronaviruses. Their target antigens are unknown. Data came from immunoSEQ multiplex PCR; TCRdb stores just in-frame clones and leaves some out. Counted here are approximately 19,000 clones, more than 60% occurring once; the ten biggest clones make up 16%. Sequencing was performed on CD4+ T cells from PBMCs, cultured in vitro. These receptors were collected from a human donor in good health. Both conserved end residues are part of each CDR3. A D gene is named only where the DNA matches it firmly. Clone size is given for some rows only: seen once, a few or many times, or a class if the clone is expanded.

size: NA
D: TRBD2
J: TRBJ2-4
V: TRBV2
CDR3: CASSPMLAGGYF
DNA: TGTGCCAGCAGCCCTATGCTAGCGGGAGGGTACTTC

size: NA
D: NA
J: TRBJ2-7
V: TRBV9
CDR3: CASSALGTPTYEQYF
DNA: TGTGCCAGCAGCGCTTTGGGGACACCCACCTACGAGCAGTACTTC

size: NA
D: NA
J: TRBJ1-5
V: TRBV28
CDR3: CASSFFGDGNQPQHF
DNA: TGTGCCAGCAGTTTCTTTGGGGACGGTAATCAGCCCCAGCATTTT

size: NA
D: NA
J: TRBJ1-1
V: TRBV28
CDR3: CASMSTNTEAFF
DNA: TGTGCCAGCATGAGTACAAACACTGAAGCTTTCTTT

size: NA
D: NA
J: TRBJ2-1
V: TRBV4-1
CDR3: CASSREAGNAHNEQFF
DNA: TGCGCCAGCAGCCGAGAGGCAGGGAACGCGCACAATGAGCAGTTCTTC

size: NA
D: NA
J: TRBJ2-3
V: TRBV3-1/TRBV3-2
CDR3: CASSQGGDTQYF
DNA: TGTGCCAGCAGCCAAGGCGGGGATACGCAGTATTTT

size: NA
D: NA
J: TRBJ1-6
V: TRBV19
CDR3: CASSILAREGGSPLHF
DNA: NA

size: once
D: NA
J: TRBJ2-5
V: TRBV24-1
CDR3: CATSGRWQETQYF
DNA: TGTGCCACCAGTGGGCGGTGGCAAGAGACCCAGTACTTC

size: NA
D: NA
J: TRBJ2-4
V: TRBV21-1
CDR3: CASERGEGAKNIQYF
DNA: TGTGCCAGCGAAAGAGGGGAGGGCGCCAAAAACATTCAGTACTTC

size: few
D: TRBD1
J: TRBJ1-6
V: TRBV2
CDR3: CASSEGQLGSPLHF
DNA: TGTGCCAGCAGCGAGGGACAGCTGGGATCACCCCTCCACTTT

size: NA
D: NA
J: TRBJ2-1
V: TRBV4-2
CDR3: CASSQETRGGGYNEQFF
DNA: TGTGCCAGCAGCCAAGAAACTAGGGGGGGAGGCTACAATGAGCAGTTCTTC

size: few
D: NA
J: TRBJ2-5
V: TRBV6-5
CDR3: CASSYSSGKETQYF
DNA: TGTGCCAGCAGTTACTCTAGCGGTAAAGAGACCCAGTACTTC

size: NA
D: TRBD1
J: TRBJ1-1
V: TRBV2
CDR3: CASRGRGPANTEAFF
DNA: TGTGCCAGCAGGGGGAGGGGGCCGGCGAACACTGAAGCTTTCTTT

size: NA
D: NA
J: TRBJ2-2
V: TRBV7-3
CDR3: CASSANRLNTGELFF
DNA: TGTGCCAGCAGCGCCAACAGGTTGAACACCGGGGAGCTGTTTTTT

size: once
D: NA
J: TRBJ2-1
V: TRBV7-7
CDR3: CASSLMGTGSSYNEQFF
DNA: TGTGCCAGCAGCTTAATGGGTACCGGGAGCTCCTACAATGAGCAGTTCTTC

size: few
D: NA
J: TRBJ1-4
V: TRBV24-1
CDR3: CATSGTAGDEKLFF
DNA: TGTGCCACCAGTGGGACAGCTGGGGATGAAAAACTGTTTTTT

size: NA
D: TRBD1
J: TRBJ2-1
V: TRBV29-1
CDR3: CSVLPGQGYNEQFF
DNA: TGCAGCGTCCTCCCGGGACAGGGCTACAATGAGCAGTTCTTC

size: NA
D: NA
J: TRBJ1-6
V: TRBV5-1
CDR3: CASSPSWGAFESPLHF
DNA: TGCGCCAGCAGCCCGTCGTGGGGGGCGTTCGAATCACCCCTCCACTTT

size: NA
D: NA
J: TRBJ2-3
V: TRBV6-5
CDR3: CASIKPGAAQYF
DNA: TGTGCCAGCATCAAACCCGGGGCGGCGCAGTATTTT

size: NA
D: TRBD1
J: TRBJ2-3
V: TRBV2
CDR3: CASSEDRGWTDTQYF
DNA: TGTGCCAGCAGCGAAGACAGGGGCTGGACAGATACGCAGTATTTT

size: few
D: NA
J: TRBJ2-2
V: TRBV15
CDR3: CATSMSTATGELFF
DNA: TGTGCCACCAGCATGTCGACGGCCACCGGGGAGCTGTTTTTT

size: NA
D: NA
J: TRBJ2-3
V: TRBV5-1
CDR3: CASSLAWSGDTQYF
DNA: TGCGCCAGCAGCTTGGCCTGGTCTGGAGATACGCAGTATTTT

size: NA
D: TRBD1
J: TRBJ1-1
V: TRBV3-1/TRBV3-2
CDR3: CASSQRDGQGVTEAFF
DNA: TGTGCCAGCAGCCAACGGGACGGTCAGGGGGTCACTGAAGCTTTCTTT

size: NA
D: NA
J: TRBJ2-3
V: TRBV28
CDR3: CASSFNRDSDTQYF
DNA: TGTGCCAGCAGTTTTAACAGAGATTCAGATACGCAGTATTTT

size: NA
D: NA
J: TRBJ1-2
V: TRBV18
CDR3: CASSPPTEPYGYTF
DNA: TGTGCCAGCTCACCACCGACAGAACCTTATGGCTACACCTTC

size: NA
D: NA
J: TRBJ2-1
V: TRBV15
CDR3: CATSRGLGEQFF
DNA: TGTGCCACCAGCAGAGGACTTGGTGAGCAGTTCTTC

size: NA
D: NA
J: TRBJ2-3
V: TRBV6-5
CDR3: CASSYSASEATDTQYF
DNA: TGTGCCAGCAGTTACTCGGCTAGCGAGGCGACAGATACGCAGTATTTT

size: NA
D: NA
J: TRBJ2-3
V: TRBV7-2
CDR3: CASSPAWAGGTDTQYF
DNA: TGTGCCAGCAGCCCGGCGTGGGCAGGGGGCACAGATACGCAGTATTTT

size: NA
D: NA
J: TRBJ1-1
V: TRBV1
CDR3: CTSSFTDLNTEAFF
DNA: TGCACCAGCAGCTTTACAGATCTGAACACTGAAGCTTTCTTT

size: NA
D: NA
J: TRBJ2-2
V: TRBV2
CDR3: CASSPNTGELFF
DNA: TGTGCCAGCAGTCCCAACACCGGGGAGCTGTTTTTT

size: once
D: TRBD1
J: TRBJ2-1
V: TRBV19
CDR3: CASRSGTGGFHEQFF
DNA: TGTGCCAGTAGATCCGGGACAGGGGGCTTCCATGAGCAGTTCTTC

size: NA
D: NA
J: TRBJ2-3
V: TRBV5-1
CDR3: CASSTGGGASTDTQYF
DNA: TGCGCCAGCAGCACCGGGGGTGGGGCTAGCACAGATACGCAGTATTTT

size: few
D: NA
J: TRBJ2-1
V: TRBV5-4
CDR3: CASSLGMTRSNEQFF
DNA: TGTGCCAGCAGCTTGGGGATGACTAGAAGCAATGAGCAGTTCTTC

size: NA
D: TRBD2
J: TRBJ2-1
V: TRBV3-1/TRBV3-2
CDR3: CASRGTSGSTPVQFF
DNA: TGTGCCAGCAGAGGGACTAGCGGGAGTACACCTGTGCAGTTCTTC

size: NA
D: TRBD2
J: TRBJ2-2
V: TRBV7-9
CDR3: CASRITSGGNTGELFF
DNA: TGTGCCAGCAGGATCACTAGCGGGGGTAACACCGGGGAGCTGTTTTTT

size: NA
D: TRBD1
J: TRBJ1-1
V: TRBV9
CDR3: CASSVVDRGNEAFF
DNA: TGTGCCAGCAGCGTAGTGGACAGGGGCAATGAAGCTTTCTTT

size: NA
D: NA
J: TRBJ1-1
V: TRBV9
CDR3: CASSPGHSMNTEAFF
DNA: TGTGCCAGCAGCCCAGGACATTCCATGAACACTGAAGCTTTCTTT

size: NA
D: NA
J: TRBJ2-7
V: TRBV6-5
CDR3: CASSLKGSYEQYF
DNA: TGTGCCAGCAGCCTCAAAGGCTCCTACGAGCAGTACTTC

size: NA
D: NA
J: TRBJ1-4
V: TRBV3-1/TRBV3-2
CDR3: CASSQGNEGNEKLFF
DNA: TGTGCCAGCAGCCAAGGGAATGAAGGGAATGAAAAACTGTTTTTT

size: NA
D: TRBD2
J: TRBJ2-5
V: TRBV30
CDR3: CAWSRTSASQETQYF
DNA: TGTGCCTGGAGTAGGACTAGCGCCTCCCAAGAGACCCAGTACTTC

size: few
D: TRBD2
J: TRBJ2-7
V: TRBV6-5
CDR3: CASSYQRGEYEQYF
DNA: TGTGCCAGCAGTTACCAACGGGGGGAGTACGAGCAGTACTTC

size: NA
D: NA
J: TRBJ1-5
V: TRBV7-9
CDR3: CASSPDGYNQPQHF
DNA: TGTGCCAGCAGCCCCGACGGGTACAATCAGCCCCAGCATTTT

size: NA
D: NA
J: TRBJ1-1
V: TRBV6-5
CDR3: CASRVEAGVAGSFF
DNA: TGTGCCAGCAGGGTAGAGGCAGGGGTTGCTGGTTCTTTCTTT

size: NA
D: TRBD1
J: TRBJ1-1
V: TRBV19
CDR3: CASSIGTGRTEAFF
DNA: TGTGCCAGTAGTATCGGGACAGGGCGCACTGAAGCTTTCTTT

size: few
D: NA
J: TRBJ2-3
V: TRBV28
CDR3: CASSPDRRSTDTQYF
DNA: TGTGCCAGCAGTCCCGACAGGCGATCCACAGATACGCAGTATTTT

size: NA
D: TRBD1
J: TRBJ2-2
V: TRBV28
CDR3: CASNSPDRGDTGELFF
DNA: TGTGCCAGCAACTCTCCCGACAGGGGAGATACCGGGGAGCTGTTTTTT

size: NA
D: NA
J: TRBJ2-4
V: TRBV18
CDR3: CASSLDRIAKNIQYF
DNA: TGTGCCAGCTCACTTGACCGAATAGCCAAAAACATTCAGTACTTC

size: few
D: NA
J: TRBJ1-1
V: TRBV5-1
CDR3: CASSPLLGPNLNTEAFF
DNA: TGCGCCAGCAGCCCTTTACTGGGACCGAATTTGAACACTGAAGCTTTCTTT

size: few
D: NA
J: TRBJ2-5
V: TRBV4-2
CDR3: CASSQDLIGVLGTQYF
DNA: TGTGCCAGCAGCCAAGATCTTATAGGGGTTTTGGGGACCCAGTACTTC

size: NA
D: TRBD1
J: TRBJ2-7
V: TRBV19
CDR3: CASTRTGNPYEQYF
DNA: TGTGCCAGCACGAGGACAGGGAACCCCTACGAGCAGTACTTC

size: once
D: NA
J: TRBJ2-1
V: TRBV7-2
CDR3: CASSLDPGINEQFF
DNA: TGTGCCAGCAGCTTAGACCCGGGTATAAATGAGCAGTTCTTC